The present T cell receptor (beta chain) was sequenced within a study of T-cell reconstitution after alpha-beta-depleted transplantation in children. This CDR3 region has 14 residues. V lost 3 bases and J 2 bases, leaving 8 bases between the germline ends. Unique molecular identifiers were incorporated into the prepared TCRbeta library. TCRdb re-analysed the PCR reads in MiXCR, keeping a single row per CDR3 protein. Of about 200,000 distinct CDR3 sequences in the sample, under 8.5% were seen once. General study findings and limits: Surviving thymic progenitors and recipient T cells were the source of high TCRbeta diversity at day 60 in some patients. Once a year had passed after transplant, T-cell counts and diversity came mostly from newly produced T cells. Several hundred rapidly expanded clones from non-depleted graft cells reportedly supplied alpha-beta T cells about two months post-transplant.

This clonotype is a singleton in its sample. Its antigen is not identified. The source was PBMCs, mostly from graft donor cells, collected 360 days after TCRalphabeta/CD19-depleted stem cell transplant. The TCR sequence derives from a male patient between 2 and 9 years old who had a stem cell transplant for acute myeloid leukemia, so the T cells may come from the graft donor. V usage is TRBV12-3 or TRBV12-4 and J usage is TRBJ2-1; possibly TRBD1 or TRBD2 for D (5 bases each). The CDR3 region has the DNA TGTGCCAGCAGTTTCGGGGCTGCCTACAATGAGCAGTTCTTC. The encoded protein is CASSFGAAYNEQFF.